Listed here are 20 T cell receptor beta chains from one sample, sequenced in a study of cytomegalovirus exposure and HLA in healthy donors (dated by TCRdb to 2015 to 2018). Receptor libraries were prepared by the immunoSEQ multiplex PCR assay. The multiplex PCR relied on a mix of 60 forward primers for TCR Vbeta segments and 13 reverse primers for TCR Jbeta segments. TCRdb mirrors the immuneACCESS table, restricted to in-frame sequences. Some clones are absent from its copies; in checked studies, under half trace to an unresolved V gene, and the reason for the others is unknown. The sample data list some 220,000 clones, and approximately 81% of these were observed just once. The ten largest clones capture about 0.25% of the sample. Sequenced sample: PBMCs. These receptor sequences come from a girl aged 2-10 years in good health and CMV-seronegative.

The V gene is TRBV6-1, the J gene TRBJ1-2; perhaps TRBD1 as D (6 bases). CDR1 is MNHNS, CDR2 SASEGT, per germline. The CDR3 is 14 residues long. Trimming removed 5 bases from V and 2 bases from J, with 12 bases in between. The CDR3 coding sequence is TGTGCCAGCAGTCGCTACAGGGAAAACTATGGCTACACCTTC. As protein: CASSRYRENYGYTF.

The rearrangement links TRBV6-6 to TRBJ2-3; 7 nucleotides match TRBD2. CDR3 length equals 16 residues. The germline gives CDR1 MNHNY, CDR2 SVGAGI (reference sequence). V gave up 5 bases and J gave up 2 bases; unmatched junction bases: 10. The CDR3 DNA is TGTGCCAGCAGTAGCACCGGGGGGTCGCTCACAGATACGCAGTATTTT. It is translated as CASSSTGGSLTDTQYF.

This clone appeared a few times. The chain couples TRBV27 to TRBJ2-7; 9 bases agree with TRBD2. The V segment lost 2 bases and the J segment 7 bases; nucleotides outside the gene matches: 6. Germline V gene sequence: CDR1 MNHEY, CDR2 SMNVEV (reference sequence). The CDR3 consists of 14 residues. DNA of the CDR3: TGTGCCAGCAGTTTACGTGGCGGGGGGGGAGAGCAGTACTTC. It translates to CASSLRGGGGEQYF.

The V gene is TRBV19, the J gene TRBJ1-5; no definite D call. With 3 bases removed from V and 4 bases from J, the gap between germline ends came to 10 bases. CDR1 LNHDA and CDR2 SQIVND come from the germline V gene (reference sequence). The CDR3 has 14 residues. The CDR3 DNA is TGTGCCAGTAGTATGACGGGGAGGAATCAGCCCCAGCATTTT. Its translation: CASSMTGRNQPQHF.

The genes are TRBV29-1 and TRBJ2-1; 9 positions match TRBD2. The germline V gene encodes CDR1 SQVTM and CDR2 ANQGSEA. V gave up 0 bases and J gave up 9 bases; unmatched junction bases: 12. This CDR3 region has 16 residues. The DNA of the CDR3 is TGCAGCGTTGAAGATCCCACCCTAGCGGGGACCTCTGAGCAGTTCTTC. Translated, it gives CSVEDPTLAGTSEQFF.

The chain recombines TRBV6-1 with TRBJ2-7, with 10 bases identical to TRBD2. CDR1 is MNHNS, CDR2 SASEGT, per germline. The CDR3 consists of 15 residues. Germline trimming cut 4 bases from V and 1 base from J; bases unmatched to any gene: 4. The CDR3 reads CASSGASGGSYEQYF. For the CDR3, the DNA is TGTGCCAGCAGTGGGGCTAGCGGGGGATCCTACGAGCAGTACTTC.

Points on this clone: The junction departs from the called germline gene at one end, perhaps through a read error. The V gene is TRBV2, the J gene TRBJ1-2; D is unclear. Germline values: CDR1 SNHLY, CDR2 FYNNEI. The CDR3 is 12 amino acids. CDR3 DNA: TGTGCCAGCAGTGAGGTCGACTATGGCTACCCCTTC. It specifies CASSEVDYGYPF.

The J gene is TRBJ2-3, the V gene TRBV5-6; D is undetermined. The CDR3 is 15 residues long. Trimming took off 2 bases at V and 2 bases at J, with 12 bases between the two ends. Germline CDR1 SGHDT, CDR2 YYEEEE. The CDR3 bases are TGTGCCAGCAGCTTAGAAACGGAGAACACAGATACGCAGTATTTT. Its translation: CASSLETENTDTQYF.

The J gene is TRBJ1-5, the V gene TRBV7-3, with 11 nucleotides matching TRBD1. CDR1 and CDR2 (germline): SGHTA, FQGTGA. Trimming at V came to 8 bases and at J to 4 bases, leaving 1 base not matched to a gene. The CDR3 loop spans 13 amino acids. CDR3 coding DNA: TGTGCCAGCGGACAGGGGGCGAATCAGCCCCAGCATTTT. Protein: CASGQGANQPQHF.

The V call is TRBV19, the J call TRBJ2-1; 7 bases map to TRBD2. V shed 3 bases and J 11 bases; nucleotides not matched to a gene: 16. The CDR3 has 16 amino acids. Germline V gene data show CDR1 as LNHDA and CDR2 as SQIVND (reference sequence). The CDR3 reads CASSIRASGVGEQQFF. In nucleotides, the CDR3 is TGTGCCAGTAGTATTAGGGCTAGCGGAGTGGGGGAGCAGCAGTTCTTC.

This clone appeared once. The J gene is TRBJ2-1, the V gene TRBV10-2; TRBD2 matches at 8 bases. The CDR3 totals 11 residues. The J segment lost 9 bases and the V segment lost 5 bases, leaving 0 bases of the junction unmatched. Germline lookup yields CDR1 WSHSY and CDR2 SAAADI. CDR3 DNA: TGCGCCAGCAGTAGCGGGAGTGAGCAGTTCTTC. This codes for CASSSGSEQFF.

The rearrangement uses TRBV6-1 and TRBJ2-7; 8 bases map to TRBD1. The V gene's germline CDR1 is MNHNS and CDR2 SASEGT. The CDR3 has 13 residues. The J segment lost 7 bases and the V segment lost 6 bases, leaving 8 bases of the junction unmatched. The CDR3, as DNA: TGTGCCAGCAGCCGAGGACAGGGCTGGGAGCAGTACTTC. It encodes CASSRGQGWEQYF.

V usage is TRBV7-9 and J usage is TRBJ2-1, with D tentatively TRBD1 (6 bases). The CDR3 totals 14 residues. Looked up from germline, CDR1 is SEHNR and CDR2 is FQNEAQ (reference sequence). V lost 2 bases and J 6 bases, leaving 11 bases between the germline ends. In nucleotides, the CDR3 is TGTGCCAGCAGCTTAAGGCAGGGGATCAATGAGCAGTTCTTC. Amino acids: CASSLRQGINEQFF. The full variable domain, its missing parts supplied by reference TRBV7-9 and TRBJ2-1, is DTGVSQNPRHKITKRGQNVTFRCDPISEHNRLYWYRQTLGQGPEFLTYFQNEAQLEKSRLLSDRFSAERPKGSFSTLEIQRTEQGDSAMYLCASSLRQGINEQFFGPGTRLTVL.

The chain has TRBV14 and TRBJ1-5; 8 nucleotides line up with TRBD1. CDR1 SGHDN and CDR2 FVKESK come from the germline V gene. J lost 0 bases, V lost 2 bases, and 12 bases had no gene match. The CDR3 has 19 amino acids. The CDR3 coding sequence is TGTGCCAGCAGCCAACCCGACAGGGGTCCCCTCAATAGCAATCAGCCCCAGCATTTT. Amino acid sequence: CASSQPDRGPLNSNQPQHF.

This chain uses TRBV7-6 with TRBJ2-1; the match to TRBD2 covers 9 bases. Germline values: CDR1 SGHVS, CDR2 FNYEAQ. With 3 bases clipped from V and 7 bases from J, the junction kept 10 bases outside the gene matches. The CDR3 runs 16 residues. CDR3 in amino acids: CASSFGGGGRENEQFF. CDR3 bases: TGTGCCAGCAGCTTCGGAGGGGGCGGGAGGGAGAATGAGCAGTTCTTC.

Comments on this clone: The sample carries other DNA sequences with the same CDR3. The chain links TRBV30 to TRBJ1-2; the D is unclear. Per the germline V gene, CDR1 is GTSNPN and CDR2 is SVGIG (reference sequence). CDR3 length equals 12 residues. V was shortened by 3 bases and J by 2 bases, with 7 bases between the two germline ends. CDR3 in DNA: TGTGCCTGGAGCGGGGTAAACTATGGCTACACCTTC. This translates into CAWSGVNYGYTF.

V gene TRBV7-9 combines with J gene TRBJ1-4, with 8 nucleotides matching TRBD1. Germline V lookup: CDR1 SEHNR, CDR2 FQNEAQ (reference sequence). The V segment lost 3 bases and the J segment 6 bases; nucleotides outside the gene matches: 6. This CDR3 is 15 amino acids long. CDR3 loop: CASSFRTGRDEKLFF. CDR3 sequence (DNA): TGTGCCAGCAGCTTTCGGACAGGGCGGGATGAAAAACTGTTTTTT.

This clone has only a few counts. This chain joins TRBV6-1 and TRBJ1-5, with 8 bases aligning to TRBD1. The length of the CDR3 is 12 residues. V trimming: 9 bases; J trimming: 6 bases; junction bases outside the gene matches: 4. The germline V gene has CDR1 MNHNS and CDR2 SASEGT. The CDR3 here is CASHRGSQPQHF. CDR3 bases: TGTGCCAGTCACAGGGGGAGTCAGCCCCAGCATTTT.

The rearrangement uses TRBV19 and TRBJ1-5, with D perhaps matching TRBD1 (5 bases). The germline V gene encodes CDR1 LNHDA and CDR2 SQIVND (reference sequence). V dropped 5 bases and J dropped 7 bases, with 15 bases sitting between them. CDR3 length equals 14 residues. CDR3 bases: TGTGCCAGTAGTTCAGGGAACCTCAACCAGCCCCAGCATTTT. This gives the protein CASSSGNLNQPQHF.

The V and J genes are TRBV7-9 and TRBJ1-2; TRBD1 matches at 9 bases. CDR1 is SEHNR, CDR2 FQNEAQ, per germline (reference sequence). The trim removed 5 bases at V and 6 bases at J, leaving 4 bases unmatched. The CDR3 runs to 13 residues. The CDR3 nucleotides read TGTGCCAGCAGCCTCCGACAGGGGGATGGCTACACCTTC. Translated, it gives CASSLRQGDGYTF.